Following are 27 T cell receptor beta chains from one sample sequenced in a study of regulatory T cells in long-lasting Graves disease. Described time point: newly diagnosed GD, antithyroid drugs for less than 3 months. The TCR library was made from RNA extracted from PBMCs. iRepertoire HTBI primers and Arm-PCR of CDR3 regions built TCR beta libraries. TCRdb re-called the multiplex PCR reads through MiXCR, storing one row per CDR3 protein. The table includes fewer than 650,000 distinct CDR3 sequences, roughly 15% detected once. These same records also appear under a second study, on T cells in Graves' hyperthyroidism and ophthalmopathy.

Here the sequenced sample was peripheral blood mononuclear cells (PBMCs), taken at new diagnosis, from a patient treated with antithyroid drugs. The source of these receptors is a woman aged 25 to 45 with Graves disease.

The V call is TRBV3-1, the J call TRBJ2-7, with D perhaps matching TRBD2 (6 bases). The V and J ends lost 9 bases and 0 bases respectively, with 15 bases between them. The length of the CDR3 is 14 residues. The germline gives CDR1 LGHDT, CDR2 YNNKEL (reference sequence). The CDR3 nucleotides read TGTGCCAGTGAGGGTAGCGGAAGCTCCTACGAGCAGTACTTC. Encoded protein: CASEGSGSSYEQYF.

Comments on this clonotype: A much more abundant neighbour one base away suggests this may be a read error. The V call is TRBV6-1, the J call TRBJ2-7; maybe TRBD1 (6 bases). The CDR3 spans 12 residues. From germline, CDR1 is MNHNS and CDR2 SASEGT. The CDR3 loop is CASEQGSYERYF. The CDR3 DNA follows: TGTGCCAGCGAACAGGGATCGTACGAGCGGTACTTC.

A few counts support this clonotype. This sequence joins TRBV4-2 and TRBJ2-1; no clear D. Germline V gene lookup returns CDR1 LGHNA and CDR2 YNFKEQ. The CDR3 has 13 residues. The V gene lost 0 bases and the J gene lost 15 bases, with 15 bases spanning the gap. CDR3 nucleotides: TGTGCCAGCAGCCAAGATAACGGGTGGCCGGGGTTCTTC. The encoded protein is CASSQDNGWPGFF.

This clonotype was counted ten times or more. The chain is built from TRBV11-2 and TRBJ2-1, with D perhaps matching TRBD1 (6 bases). The DNA matches TRBJ2-5 better at its end, which makes the J call doubtful. The CDR3 runs to 15 residues. Per germline, CDR1 SGHAT and CDR2 FQNNGV. The CDR3 DNA follows: TGTGCCAGCAGTTCCACTACAGGGAACGGGGAGACCCAGTACTTC. Protein product: CASSSTTGNGETQYF.

This clonotype came up a few times. The gene calls are TRBV5-1 and TRBJ2-1; TRBD1 or TRBD2 may be the D gene (5 bases each). CDR3 size: 14 residues. V was pared by 0 bases and J by 6 bases, with 10 bases between. CDR1 and CDR2 from the germline V gene are SGHRS and YFSETQ. The CDR3 coding sequence is TGCGCCAGCAGCTTGGTAGCAGGGAGCAATGAGCAGTTCTTC. Translating gives CASSLVAGSNEQFF. Looking up the rest from reference TRBV5-1 and TRBJ2-1 gives the full variable domain: KAGVTQTPRYLIKTRGQQVTLSCSPISGHRSVSWYQQTPGQGLQFLFEYFSETQRNKGNFPGRFSGRQFSNSRSEMNVSTLELGDSALYLCASSLVAGSNEQFFGPGTRLTVL.

The gene calls are TRBV3-1 and TRBJ2-1; D is possibly TRBD1 (6 bases). The germline CDR1 and CDR2 sequences are LGHDT and YNNKEL (reference sequence). The CDR3 length is 16 residues. The germline V and J ends were trimmed by 3 bases and 7 bases, with 19 bases remaining between them. CDR3 DNA: TGTGCCAGCAGCCACACCTCAGGGGAACCGGTGAATGAGCAGTTCTTC. Translated, it gives CASSHTSGEPVNEQFF.

This clonotype was seen more than once but under ten times. V usage is TRBV5-1 and J usage is TRBJ2-5; tentative D call: TRBD1 (6 bases). Trimming pared 4 bases from V and 5 bases from J, leaving 12 bases between. The CDR3 has 13 residues. Germline values: CDR1 SGHRS, CDR2 YFSETQ. The CDR3 DNA reads TGCGCCAGCAGCGAACAGGGTTTTGAGACCCAGTACTTC. Translation gives CASSEQGFETQYF.

This clonotype has at least ten counts. V is TRBV5-1 and J is TRBJ1-1; D is unresolved. Trimming cost V 4 bases and J 6 bases, with 19 bases left between them. This CDR3 has 15 residues. Per germline, CDR1 SGHRS and CDR2 YFSETQ. The CDR3 loop is CASSQRPEGIAEAFF. Here the CDR3 DNA reads TGCGCCAGCAGCCAGAGGCCAGAAGGAATCGCTGAAGCTTTCTTT.

This clonotype was recorded many times. The chain is built from TRBV11-2 and TRBJ2-1; D is possibly TRBD2 (5 bases). Trimming cost V 4 bases and J 5 bases, with 12 bases left between them. This CDR3 region has 14 residues. From germline, CDR1 is SGHAT and CDR2 FQNNGV. The chain's CDR3 is CASSSEDYNNEQFF. The CDR3 region has the DNA TGTGCCAGCAGCTCCGAAGACTATAACAATGAGCAGTTCTTC.

This clonotype showed up many times. The gene calls are TRBV19 and TRBJ1-1; D possibly corresponds to TRBD1 (6 bases). CDR1 is LNHDA, CDR2 SQIVND, per germline (reference sequence). Trimming left V 7 bases short and J 0 bases short, with 12 bases between. This CDR3 has 14 amino acids. The DNA of the CDR3 is TGTGCCAGTAATCCGGGACACATGAACACTGAAGCTTTCTTT. Its protein product is CASNPGHMNTEAFF.

This clonotype appeared many times. The V gene is TRBV7-3, the J gene TRBJ1-5; TRBD1 is a possible D gene (5 bases). The CDR3 sequence is 13 residues long. V lost 0 bases and J 5 bases, leaving 5 bases between the germline ends. Germline V CDR1 and CDR2: SGHTA, FQGTGA. The chain's CDR3 is CASSLTRDQPQHF. CDR3 nucleotide sequence: TGTGCCAGCAGCTTAACCAGGGATCAGCCCCAGCATTTT.

The rearrangement uses TRBV6-9 and TRBJ1-1; 12 bases fit TRBD1. In germline, CDR1 is MNHGY, CDR2 SVAAGI. V gave up 3 bases and J gave up 11 bases; unmatched junction bases: 16. The CDR3 is 17 residues long. The CDR3 loop is CASSYSGTGGARSRAFF. For the CDR3, the DNA is TGTGCCAGCAGTTACTCAGGGACAGGGGGCGCGAGATCGAGGGCTTTCTTT.

The sample holds many counts of this clonotype. The chain recombines TRBV28 with TRBJ2-1; D is undetermined. This CDR3 is built from 15 residues. V shed 3 bases and J shed 9 bases, with 18 bases lying between them. Germline V gene lookup returns CDR1 MDHEN and CDR2 SYDVKM. In nucleotides, the CDR3 is TGTGCCAGCAGTTTTCCTAACGGCGTCCCAACTGAGCAGTTCTTC. Protein: CASSFPNGVPTEQFF.

This clonotype occurred many times. The chain couples TRBV18 to TRBJ1-2; D not certain. Germline CDR1 and CDR2: KGHSH and LQKENI. Trimming pared 3 bases from V and 6 bases from J, leaving 11 bases between. The CDR3 spans 13 residues. The CDR3: CASSPLPANGYTF. In DNA form, the CDR3 reads TGTGCCAGCTCACCGCTCCCAGCGAATGGCTACACCTTC.

The chain employs TRBV28 and TRBJ2-1; 8 bases map to TRBD2. The CDR3 sequence is 15 residues long. CDR1 and CDR2 (germline): MDHEN, SYDVKM. The V gene end was trimmed by 6 bases and the J gene end by 7 bases; junction bases not matched to a gene: 11. CDR3 amino acids: CASSPSGSLMNEQFF. DNA of the CDR3: TGTGCCAGCAGCCCGAGCGGGAGTTTAATGAATGAGCAGTTCTTC.

This clonotype turned up a few times. This sequence joins TRBV30 and TRBJ2-7; 8 nucleotides line up with TRBD2. CDR3 length: 15 amino acids. V trimming: 3 bases; J trimming: 3 bases; junction bases outside the gene matches: 10. Germline V gene sequence: CDR1 GTSNPN, CDR2 SVGIG (reference sequence). CDR3 amino acids: CAWSSGLAEYYEQYF. The CDR3 coding sequence is TGTGCCTGGAGCTCAGGACTAGCAGAATACTACGAGCAGTACTTC.

This clonotype was observed many times. This rearrangement joins TRBV7-2 to TRBJ2-4, with 10 positions matching TRBD1. The germline gives CDR1 SGHTA, CDR2 FQGNSA. The trim removed 5 bases at V and 9 bases at J, leaving 7 bases unmatched. This CDR3 comprises 14 residues. CDR3 nucleotides: TGTGCCAGCAGCCCCGGACAGGGGGACATCATTCAGTACTTC. It translates to CASSPGQGDIIQYF. Drawing the rest from reference TRBV7-2 and TRBJ2-4, the complete variable domain is GAGVSQSPSNKVTEKGKDVELRCDPISGHTALYWYRQSLGQGLEFLIYFQGNSAPDKSGLPSDRFSAERTGGSVSTLTIQRTQQEDSAVYLCASSPGQGDIIQYFGAGTRLSVL.

This clonotype was observed many times. This chain uses TRBV28 with TRBJ1-5, with 7 bases matching TRBD1. Germline-derived CDR1 and CDR2 are MDHEN and SYDVKM. This CDR3 is 15 amino acids long. V lost 6 bases and J lost 3; bases outside the gene matches: 8. CDR3: CASSPGGQINQPQHF. CDR3 coding DNA: TGTGCCAGCAGCCCAGGGGGACAGATCAATCAGCCCCAGCATTTT.

Concerning this clonotype itself: A read error may produce the germline difference seen at one junction end. The V gene is TRBV5-4, the J gene TRBJ2-1; D is unclear. This CDR3 is 12 amino acids long. The germline V gene has CDR1 SGHNT and CDR2 YYREEE (reference sequence). CDR3 residues: CASSFGKNGQFF. The CDR3 nucleotides read TGTGCCAGCAGCTTTGGGAAGAATGGGCAGTTCTTC.

This clonotype was seen a few times. This chain connects TRBV28 to TRBJ2-1, with D perhaps matching TRBD2 (6 bases). The CDR3 contains 13 residues. Germline V gene data show CDR1 as MDHEN and CDR2 as SYDVKM. Deletions cut 2 bases from V and 12 bases from J, with 14 bases between. CDR3 sequence: CASSLREVGRQFF. Written as DNA, the CDR3 is TGTGCCAGCAGTTTAAGGGAGGTGGGCAGGCAGTTCTTC.

Comment on this clonotype: Germline is not matched at one junction end, which may reflect a read error. The rearrangement uses TRBV24-1 and TRBJ1-5; D ambiguous. CDR3 length: 15 residues. CDR1 and CDR2 from the germline V gene are KGHDR and SFDVKD. CDR3 region: CATSSRLGSNHPQHF. DNA for the CDR3: TGTGCCACCAGTTCGCGTTTGGGTAGCAATCACCCCCAGCATTTT.

This clonotype was recorded many times. The chain has TRBV11-2 and TRBJ2-3; no clear D gene. Between the trimmed V and J ends, which lost 0 bases and 10 bases, there was a span of 8 bases. The V gene's germline CDR1 is SGHAT and CDR2 FQNNGV. The CDR3 is 12 amino acids. The chain's CDR3 is CASSLEGYAQYF. CDR3 bases: TGTGCCAGCAGCTTAGAGGGGTATGCGCAGTATTTT.

In this sample, this clonotype turned up a few times. The chain recombines TRBV2 with TRBJ1-1; D perhaps matches TRBD1 (5 bases). Germline V CDR1 and CDR2: SNHLY, FYNNEI. The CDR3 totals 13 residues. The V and J ends lost 6 bases and 2 bases respectively, with 10 bases between them. The CDR3 sequence is CASRRDGNTEAFF. CDR3 DNA: TGTGCCAGCAGACGGGACGGTAACACTGAAGCTTTCTTT.

This clonotype is a singleton in its sample. This clone may be a read error of a much larger clone one base away. The conserved phenylalanine or tryptophan is not found at the CDR3 terminus, so this likely reflects a read error. The V and J genes are TRBV15 and TRBJ1-2; TRBD1 agrees at 9 bases. CDR3 length: 15 residues. The germline gives CDR1 LNHNV, CDR2 YYDKDF (reference sequence). V trimming: 1 base; J trimming: 6 bases; junction bases outside the gene matches: 6. Written as DNA, the CDR3 is TGTGCCACCAGCAGAGTGTCACAGGGGGCGAATGGCTACACCTCC. This codes for CATSRVSQGANGYTS.

This clonotype was observed many times. The chain has TRBV28 and TRBJ1-2; TRBD1 might be the D (6 bases). Trimming took 6 bases from V and 4 from J, leaving 15 bases between them. In germline, CDR1 is MDHEN, CDR2 SYDVKM. The CDR3 extends over 14 amino acids. CDR3 sequence (DNA): TGTGCCAGCAGCTCCTCAGGGGCGGGCTATGGCTACACCTTC. Its protein is CASSSSGAGYGYTF.

The sample holds a few counts of this clonotype. This rearrangement joins TRBV12-3 or TRBV12-4 to TRBJ1-6; TRBD1 agrees at 7 bases. The trim removed 1 base at V and 9 bases at J, leaving 6 bases unmatched. CDR3 size: 15 residues. The CDR3: CASSLGAGGSSPLHF. In DNA, the CDR3 is TGTGCCAGCAGTTTAGGAGCAGGGGGAAGTTCACCCCTCCACTTT.

This clonotype was recorded many times. V and J are TRBV20-1 and TRBJ1-1; no reliable D call. The CDR3 consists of 14 residues. The V gene's germline CDR1 is DFQATT and CDR2 SNEGSKA (reference sequence). Trimming stripped 0 bases from V and 2 bases from J, with 10 bases between. The CDR3 spells CSARDWAGNTEAFF. The DNA for the CDR3 is TGCAGTGCTAGAGATTGGGCGGGAAACACTGAAGCTTTCTTT.